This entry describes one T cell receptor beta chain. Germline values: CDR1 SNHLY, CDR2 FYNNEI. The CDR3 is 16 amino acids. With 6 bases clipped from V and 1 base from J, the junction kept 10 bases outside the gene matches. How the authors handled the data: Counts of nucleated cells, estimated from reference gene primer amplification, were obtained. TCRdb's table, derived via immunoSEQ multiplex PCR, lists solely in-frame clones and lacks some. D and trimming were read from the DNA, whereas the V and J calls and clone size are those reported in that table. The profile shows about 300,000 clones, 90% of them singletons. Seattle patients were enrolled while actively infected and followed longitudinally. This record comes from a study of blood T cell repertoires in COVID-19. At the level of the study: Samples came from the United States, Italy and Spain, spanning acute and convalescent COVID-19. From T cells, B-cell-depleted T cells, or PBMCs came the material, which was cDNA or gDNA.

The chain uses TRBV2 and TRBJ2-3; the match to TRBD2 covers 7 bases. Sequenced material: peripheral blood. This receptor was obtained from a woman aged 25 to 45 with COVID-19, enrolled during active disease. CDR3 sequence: CASSPRVSGGTDTQYF. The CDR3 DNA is TGTGCCAGCAGCCCCAGGGTCAGCGGGGGCACAGATACGCAGTATTTT.